This TCR beta chain was obtained from a study of OX40 agonist ivuxolimab in advanced cancers. Germline-derived CDR1 and CDR2 are MNHEY and SMNVEV (reference sequence). Trimming took 2 bases from V and 3 from J, leaving 10 bases between them. The length of the CDR3 is 14 residues. This table comes from immunoSEQ multiplex PCR, and its TCRdb copy is limited to in-frame clones, with some not included. The repertoire includes about 36,000 clones, 70% to 80% of them detected once, and roughly a fifth sits in the top ten. The material sequenced was CD4+ or CD8+ T cells sorted from blood, taken in a trial of the OX40 agonist ivuxolimab. The chain couples TRBV27 to TRBJ1-2; D remains ambiguous. The receptor was isolated from an adult with an advanced solid tumor such as melanoma, head and neck, liver or kidney cancer. DNA of the CDR3: TGTGCCAGCAGTTTAGGTAACGGATACTATGGCTACACCTTC. Protein sequence: CASSLGNGYYGYTF.